Below, one T cell receptor (beta chain) is given with its context. This specimen comes from a study of identical twins. In TCRdb, the 5' RACE reads were re-called with MiXCR into one record per CDR3 protein. Here the sample spans nearly 900,000 distinct CDR3 sequences, roughly 12% being singletons. Healthy Caucasians alone served as donors. The CDR3 is 16 amino acids. Deletions cut 1 base from V and 0 bases from J, with 13 bases between. CDR1 is MNHEY, CDR2 SVGAGI, per germline. This same sample was also taken into another study, of yellow fever vaccine responses in identical twins.

The receptor was derived from a young woman in good health. Source material: PBMCs. The chain combines TRBV6-5 with TRBJ2-7; unclear D gene. CDR3 region: CASSYFGDKSSYEQYF. CDR3 coding DNA: TGTGCCAGCAGTTACTTTGGCGACAAGAGCTCCTACGAGCAGTACTTC.